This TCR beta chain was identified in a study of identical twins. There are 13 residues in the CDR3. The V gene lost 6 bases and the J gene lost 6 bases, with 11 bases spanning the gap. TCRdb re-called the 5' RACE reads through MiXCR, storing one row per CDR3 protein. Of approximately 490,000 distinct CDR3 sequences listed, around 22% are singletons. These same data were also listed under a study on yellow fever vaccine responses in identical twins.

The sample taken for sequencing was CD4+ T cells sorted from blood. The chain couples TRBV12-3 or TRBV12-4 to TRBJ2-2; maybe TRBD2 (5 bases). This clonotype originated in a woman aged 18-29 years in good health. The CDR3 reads CASSPRRAGELFF. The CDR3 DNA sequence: TGTGCCAGCAGCCCACGGCGGGCCGGGGAGCTGTTTTTT.